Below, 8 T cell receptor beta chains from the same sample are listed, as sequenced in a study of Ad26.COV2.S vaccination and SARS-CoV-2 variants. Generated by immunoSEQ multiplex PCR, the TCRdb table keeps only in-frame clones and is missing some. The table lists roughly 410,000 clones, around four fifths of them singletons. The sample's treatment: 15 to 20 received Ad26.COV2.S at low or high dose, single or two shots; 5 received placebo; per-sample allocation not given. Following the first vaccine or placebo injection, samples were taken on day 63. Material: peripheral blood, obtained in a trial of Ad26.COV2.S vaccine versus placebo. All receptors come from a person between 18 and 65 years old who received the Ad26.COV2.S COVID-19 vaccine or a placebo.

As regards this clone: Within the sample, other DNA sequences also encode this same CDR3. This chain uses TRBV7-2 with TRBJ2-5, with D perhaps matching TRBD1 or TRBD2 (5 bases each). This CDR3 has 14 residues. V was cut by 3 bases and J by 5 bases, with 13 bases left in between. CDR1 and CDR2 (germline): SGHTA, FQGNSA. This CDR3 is CASSLAGRGETQYF. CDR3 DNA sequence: TGTGCCAGCAGCTTGGCAGGTCGGGGCGAGACCCAGTACTTC.

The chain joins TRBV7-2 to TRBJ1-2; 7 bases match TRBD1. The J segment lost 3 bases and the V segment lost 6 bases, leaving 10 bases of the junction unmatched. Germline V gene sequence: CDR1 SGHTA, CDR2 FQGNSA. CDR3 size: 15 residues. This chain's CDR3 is CASRAPRTGDYGYTF. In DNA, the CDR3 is TGTGCCAGCAGGGCCCCCCGTACAGGGGACTATGGCTACACCTTC.

CDR3: CASSPASAGGEKLFF. CDR3 bases: TGTGCCAGCAGCCCAGCGAGCGCTGGGGGTGAAAAACTGTTTTTT. The rearrangement links TRBV11-3 to TRBJ1-4; a possible D gene is TRBD1 (5 bases). Trimming took 5 bases from V and 7 from J, leaving 17 bases between them. The CDR3 sequence is 15 residues long. Germline values: CDR1 SGHNT, CDR2 YENEEA.

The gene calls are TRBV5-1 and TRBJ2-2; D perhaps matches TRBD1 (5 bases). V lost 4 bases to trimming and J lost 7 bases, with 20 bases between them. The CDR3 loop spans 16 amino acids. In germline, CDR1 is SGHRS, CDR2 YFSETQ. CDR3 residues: CASSKARDSFVGELFF. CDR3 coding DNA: TGCGCCAGCAGCAAGGCCAGGGATAGCTTCGTCGGGGAGCTGTTTTTT.

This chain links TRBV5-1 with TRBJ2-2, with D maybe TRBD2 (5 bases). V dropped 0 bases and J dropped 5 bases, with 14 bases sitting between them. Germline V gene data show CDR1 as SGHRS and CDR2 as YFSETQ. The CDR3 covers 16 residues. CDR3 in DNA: TGCGCCAGCAGCTTGGTGGCGATAACGGGGACCGGGGAGCTGTTTTTT. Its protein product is CASSLVAITGTGELFF.

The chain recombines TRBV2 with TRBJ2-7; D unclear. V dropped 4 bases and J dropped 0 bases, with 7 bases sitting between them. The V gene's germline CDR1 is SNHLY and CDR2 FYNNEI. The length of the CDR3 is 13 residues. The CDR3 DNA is TGTGCCAGCAGTGTTGACTTCTCCTACGAGCAGTACTTC. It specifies CASSVDFSYEQYF.

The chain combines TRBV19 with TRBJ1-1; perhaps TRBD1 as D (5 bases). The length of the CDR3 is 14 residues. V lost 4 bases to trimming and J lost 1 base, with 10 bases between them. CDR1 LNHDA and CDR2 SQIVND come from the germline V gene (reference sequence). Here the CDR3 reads CASSTRQSNTEAFF. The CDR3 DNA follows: TGTGCCAGTAGTACCCGACAGTCGAACACTGAAGCTTTCTTT.

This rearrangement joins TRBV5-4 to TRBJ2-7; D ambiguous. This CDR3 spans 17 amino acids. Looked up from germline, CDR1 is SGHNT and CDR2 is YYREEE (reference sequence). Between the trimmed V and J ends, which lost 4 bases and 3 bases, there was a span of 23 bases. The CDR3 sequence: CASSPDSAPDILYEQYF. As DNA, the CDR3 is TGTGCCAGCAGCCCCGACTCCGCTCCCGACATCCTCTACGAGCAGTACTTC.